The 13 T cell receptor beta chains presented below share a single source sample, sequenced in a study of T cell responses to AZD1222 COVID-19 vaccine. The protocol was immunoSEQ multiplex PCR, while the TCRdb copy is restricted to in-frame clones and leaves out a portion. Among roughly 180,000 clones listed, more than 80% were seen once. The specimen was peripheral blood, collected on day 0 of AZD1222 vaccination. The receptors were sampled from an adult in good health.

The V and J genes are TRBV24-1 and TRBJ1-1; TRBD1 is a possible D gene (6 bases). The CDR3 loop spans 15 amino acids. V was cut by 4 bases and J by 1 base, with 12 bases left in between. Germline V gives CDR1 KGHDR, CDR2 SFDVKD. The CDR3 DNA sequence: TGTGCCACCAGTGACCCAAGGACAGAGAACACTGAAGCTTTCTTT. Its protein is CATSDPRTENTEAFF.

This sequence joins TRBV6-5 and TRBJ2-3, with a possible D match to TRBD1 (6 bases). This CDR3 region has 13 residues. V was clipped by 6 bases and J by 6 bases, with 13 bases between them. Germline V gene lookup returns CDR1 MNHEY and CDR2 SVGAGI. CDR3 sequence (DNA): TGTGCCAGCAGCCCAGGGGCTGCTGATACGCAGTATTTT. Its protein product is CASSPGAADTQYF.

In regard to this clone: Sequence at one end of the junction differs from germline and may be a read error. The chain is built from TRBV5-1 and TRBJ2-3; D is possibly TRBD1 (6 bases). This CDR3 region has 16 residues. Germline V gives CDR1 SGHRS, CDR2 YFSETQ. In DNA, the CDR3 is TGCGCCAGCAGCGAGGACAGAAGGGTCAGCACAGATATGCAGTATTTT. This sequence encodes CASSEDRRVSTDMQYF. The full variable domain, rest sourced from reference TRBV5-1 and TRBJ2-3, is KAGVTQTPRYLIKTRGQQVTLSCSPISGHRSVSWYQQTPGQGLQFLFEYFSETQRNKGNFPGRFSGRQFSNSRSEMNVSTLELGDSALYLCASSEDRRVSTDMQYFGPGTRLTVL.

V and J are TRBV6-5 and TRBJ2-1, with D possibly TRBD2 on 7 matching bases. Germline V gene lookup returns CDR1 MNHEY and CDR2 SVGAGI. The length of the CDR3 is 15 residues. The germline V and J ends were trimmed by 6 bases and 4 bases, with 16 bases remaining between them. CDR3 nucleotide sequence: TGTGCCAGCAGCCCACCCGGGGGGCGGTACAATGAGCAGTTCTTC. The encoded protein is CASSPPGGRYNEQFF.

This clone occurred once. The CDR3 spells CASSSGTGSSYEQYV. CDR3 sequence (DNA): TGTGCCAGCAGCTCCGGGACAGGGAGCTCCTACGAGCAGTACGTC. This rearrangement joins TRBV6-5 to TRBJ2-7; 9 nucleotides align to TRBD1. The V and J ends lost 6 bases and 0 bases, in that order; junction bases with no gene match: 6. Germline CDR1 reads MNHEY; CDR2 reads SVGAGI. The CDR3 contains 15 residues.

The chain links TRBV6-5 to TRBJ1-2, with a weak D call TRBD1 (6 bases). The CDR3 is made up of 15 amino acids. The germline CDR1 and CDR2 sequences are MNHEY and SVGAGI. Trimming stripped 0 bases from V and 4 bases from J, with 12 bases between. In DNA form, the CDR3 reads TGTGCCAGCAGTTACTCGAAACCAGGGGTCTATGGCTACACCTTC. Translated, it gives CASSYSKPGVYGYTF.

This chain connects TRBV7-9 to TRBJ2-5, with a possible D match to TRBD2 (5 bases). The germline V and J ends were trimmed by 4 bases and 4 bases, with 13 bases remaining between them. The germline V gene has CDR1 SEHNR and CDR2 FQNEAQ (reference sequence). This CDR3 has 14 amino acids. The CDR3 region has the DNA TGTGCCAGCAGCTCCCAGCCTGGGAGAGAGACCCAGTACTTC. Translating gives CASSSQPGRETQYF.

This clone has just a few counts. V gene TRBV30 combines with J gene TRBJ2-2; no clear D. The CDR3 is made up of 13 amino acids. Trimming removed 1 base at V and 6 bases at J, with 9 bases between. Germline loops: CDR1 GTSNPN, CDR2 SVGIG (reference sequence). CDR3 amino acids: CAWSAGVPGELFF. The CDR3 nucleotides are TGTGCCTGGAGTGCAGGTGTCCCCGGGGAGCTGTTTTTT.

This sequence joins TRBV11-3 and TRBJ2-2; 8 bases agree with TRBD1. Per germline, CDR1 SGHNT and CDR2 YENEEA. V lost 1 base and J lost 6; bases outside the gene matches: 7. This CDR3 is built from 16 residues. The CDR3 DNA sequence: TGTGCCAGCAGCTTAGGGGCAGGGGGCGGCTCCGGGGAGCTGTTTTTT. Translation: CASSLGAGGGSGELFF.

J is TRBJ1-2 and V is TRBV27; 10 bases map to TRBD1. Germline CDR1 and CDR2: MNHEY and SMNVEV (reference sequence). V dropped 5 bases and J dropped 7; count of bases not matched to a gene: 7. CDR3 length: 14 amino acids. This CDR3 reads CASSPGTGALGYTF. The DNA for the CDR3 is TGTGCCAGCAGTCCTGGGACAGGGGCCCTTGGCTACACCTTC.

The V call is TRBV4-2, the J call TRBJ2-1; D gene uncertain. The V end was cut by 0 bases, the J end by 9 bases, with 3 bases between. CDR1 LGHNA and CDR2 YNFKEQ come from the germline V gene. The CDR3 runs 11 residues. In nucleotides, the CDR3 is TGTGCCAGCAGCCAAGACGGTGAGCAGTTCTTC. Its protein is CASSQDGEQFF.

CDR3 DNA: TGTGCCAGCAGCTTGGGGGGCTTTGGCTACACCTTC. Amino acids: CASSLGGFGYTF. The gene calls are TRBV5-6 and TRBJ1-2; D might be TRBD1 (5 bases). The germline V gene encodes CDR1 SGHDT and CDR2 YYEEEE. The V gene lost 0 bases and the J gene lost 7 bases, with 7 bases spanning the gap. CDR3 length: 12 amino acids. The whole variable domain, remainder taken from reference TRBV5-6 and TRBJ1-2, is DAGVTQSPTHLIKTRGQQVTLRCSPKSGHDTVSWYQQALGQGPQFIFQYYEEEERQRGNFPDRFSGHQFPNYSSELNVNALLLGDSALYLCASSLGGFGYTFGSGTRLTVV.

The chain joins TRBV5-1 to TRBJ1-6, with TRBD1 as a possible D gene (5 bases). The ends were cut back, 3 bases at V and 9 bases at J, with 25 bases in the middle. Germline assignment: CDR1 SGHRS and CDR2 YFSETQ. CDR3 length: 18 residues. CDR3 in DNA: TGCGCCAGCAGCTGGACCGGGACCGAAACGGGAAGGGGTTCACCCCTCCACTTT. This encodes CASSWTGTETGRGSPLHF.